One sample yielded the 25 T cell receptor beta chains listed below, sequenced in a study of CD8+CD57+ T cells in acquired aplastic anemia. Profiles of TCR beta VDJ and CDR3 were generated from a genomic DNA template. TCRdb analysed the reads with MiXCR anew, one entry per CDR3 protein. Of 200,000 to 250,000 distinct CDR3 sequences in the sample, approximately 60% are singletons; the top ten hold 25% to 30%. Sequencing used sorted CD4+, CD8+, or CD8+CD57+ T cells (not recorded which) from PBMCs. These receptors were taken from a human donor in good health.

In its sample, this clonotype was seen a few times. The chain carries TRBV24-1 and TRBJ2-3; no definite D call. The CDR3 runs 13 residues. Trimming took off 6 bases at V and 1 base at J, with 7 bases between the two ends. From germline, CDR1 is KGHDR and CDR2 SFDVKD. The CDR3 here is CATSSAGTDTQYF. For the CDR3, the DNA is TGTGCCACCAGTAGTGCGGGCACAGATACGCAGTATTTT.

This clonotype came up many times. The chain employs TRBV6-5 and TRBJ2-1; D is unclear. Germline-derived CDR1 and CDR2 are MNHEY and SVGAGI. V lost 2 bases and J lost 0, with 11 bases in between. The CDR3 runs 16 residues. The CDR3 reads CASSYGTPGSYNEQFF. As DNA, the CDR3 is TGTGCCAGCAGTTACGGCACTCCAGGCTCCTACAATGAGCAGTTCTTC.

This chain connects TRBV5-1 to TRBJ2-7, with 8 bases aligning to TRBD1. V gave up 2 bases and J gave up 9 bases; unmatched junction bases: 10. The V gene's germline CDR1 is SGHRS and CDR2 YFSETQ. The CDR3 consists of 14 residues. Here the CDR3 DNA reads TGCGCCAGCAGCTTTGGACAGGGCCTCGACAGGCAGTACTTC. Protein sequence: CASSFGQGLDRQYF.

The V call is TRBV20-1, the J call TRBJ2-7; 7 bases agree with TRBD2. This CDR3 comprises 15 residues. J gave up 2 bases and V 4 bases, and 11 bases lay outside the gene matches. Looked up from germline, CDR1 is DFQATT and CDR2 is SNEGSKA (reference sequence). The CDR3: CSAIPLSGAPYEQYF. For the CDR3, the DNA is TGCAGTGCTATTCCCCTCAGCGGGGCCCCCTACGAGCAGTACTTC.

This clonotype has a handful of counts. The V gene is TRBV19, the J gene TRBJ1-2; 8 nucleotides agree with TRBD1. The CDR3 totals 14 residues. CDR1 and CDR2 (germline): LNHDA, SQIVND (reference sequence). The V gene end was trimmed by 7 bases and the J gene end by 3 bases; junction bases not matched to a gene: 7. For the CDR3, the DNA is TGTGCCAGTACCGCCGCCAGGGGGCACTATGGCTACACCTTC. This translates into CASTAARGHYGYTF. The whole variable domain, filled in from reference TRBV19 and TRBJ1-2, reads DGGITQSPKYLFRKEGQNVTLSCEQNLNHDAMYWYRQDPGQGLRLIYYSQIVNDFQKGDIAEGYSVSREKKESFPLTVTSAQKNPTAFYLCASTAARGHYGYTFGSGTRLTVV.

This chain joins TRBV7-2 and TRBJ2-3; D unresolved. Per germline, CDR1 SGHTA and CDR2 FQGNSA. The CDR3 is 12 amino acids. Trimming stripped 6 bases from V and 0 bases from J, with 4 bases between. CDR3 nucleotide sequence: TGTGCCAGCAGGTATAGCACAGATACGCAGTATTTT. Translated: CASRYSTDTQYF.

About this clonotype itself: Here the CDR3 omits its conserved ending phenylalanine or tryptophan, so a read error is the likely source. The CDR3 DNA reads TGTGCCAGCAGACGGGGGACAGGGGGCTATGGCTACACCTCC. It codes for CASRRGTGGYGYTS. The chain employs TRBV9 and TRBJ1-2, with 11 bases aligning to TRBD1. The germline V gene encodes CDR1 SGDLS and CDR2 YYNGEE. With V trimmed by 5 bases and J by 4 bases, 4 bases remained unmatched. The CDR3 loop spans 14 amino acids.

The genes are TRBV5-1 and TRBJ2-5; 9 bases match TRBD2. CDR3 length equals 16 residues. V dropped 5 bases and J dropped 7; count of bases not matched to a gene: 15. The germline gives CDR1 SGHRS, CDR2 YFSETQ. The CDR3 protein is CASRAVLAGQGGTQYF. CDR3 bases: TGCGCCAGCAGGGCCGTACTAGCGGGCCAAGGGGGGACCCAGTACTTC.

This clonotype was counted at least ten times. The chain uses TRBV7-2 and TRBJ2-1, with D perhaps TRBD1 or TRBD2 (5 bases each). CDR3 length equals 17 residues. Germline-derived CDR1 and CDR2 are SGHTA and FQGNSA. V was trimmed by 5 bases and J by 4 bases, leaving 21 bases between them. CDR3 DNA sequence: TGTGCCAGCAGCGATTTTGCGGGCCTAGGGGCGTACAATGAGCAGTTCTTC. It encodes CASSDFAGLGAYNEQFF.

This chain links TRBV2 with TRBJ2-2; 8 positions match TRBD2. Germline V gene lookup returns CDR1 SNHLY and CDR2 FYNNEI. Unmatched junction bases numbered 6, after V lost 7 bases and J lost 2 bases. This CDR3 is built from 15 residues. For the CDR3, the DNA is TGTGCCAGCATGGGTAGCGGGGCCAACACCGGGGAGCTGTTTTTT. It codes for CASMGSGANTGELFF.

This chain links TRBV2 with TRBJ1-1; D might be TRBD1 (5 bases). V gave up 4 bases and J gave up 4 bases, with 13 bases separating them. The CDR3 is made up of 14 amino acids. Germline V CDR1 and CDR2: SNHLY, FYNNEI. In nucleotides, the CDR3 is TGTGCCAGCAGTGCCCAGGGAACGGGCACTGAAGCTTTCTTT. As protein: CASSAQGTGTEAFF.

This clonotype showed up just once. V and J are TRBV5-1 and TRBJ2-3; 9 nucleotides match TRBD2. Germline V CDR1 and CDR2: SGHRS, YFSETQ. The CDR3 is made up of 14 amino acids. Losses at the gene ends were 3 bases for V and 4 bases for J; bases not matched to a gene: 3. CDR3 loop: CASSSSGIADTQYF. CDR3 bases: TGCGCCAGCAGCTCTAGCGGGATCGCAGATACGCAGTATTTT. Complete variable domain (other parts from reference TRBV5-1 and TRBJ2-3): KAGVTQTPRYLIKTRGQQVTLSCSPISGHRSVSWYQQTPGQGLQFLFEYFSETQRNKGNFPGRFSGRQFSNSRSEMNVSTLELGDSALYLCASSSSGIADTQYFGPGTRLTVL.

The table lists this clonotype with many counts. The CDR3 reads CASSSTGTVATNEKLFF. CDR3 coding DNA: TGTGCCAGCAGCTCGACAGGGACCGTTGCAACTAATGAAAAACTGTTTTTT. The chain links TRBV7-9 to TRBJ1-4; 7 bases map to TRBD1. The V gene end was trimmed by 4 bases and the J gene end by 0 bases; junction bases not matched to a gene: 8. Germline V gene data show CDR1 as SEHNR and CDR2 as FQNEAQ (reference sequence). This CDR3 is 17 amino acids long.

This clonotype has just one count. V usage is TRBV7-9 and J usage is TRBJ1-6, with D hard to call. CDR1 SEHNR and CDR2 FQNEAQ come from the germline V gene (reference sequence). The length of the CDR3 is 15 residues. V was pared by 5 bases and J by 8 bases, with 16 bases between. Here the CDR3 reads CASSLPAREHSPLHF. CDR3 in DNA: TGTGCCAGCAGCCTACCTGCTAGGGAGCATTCACCCCTCCACTTT.

This chain links TRBV24-1 with TRBJ1-1; D possibly corresponds to TRBD1 (5 bases). Per the germline V gene, CDR1 is KGHDR and CDR2 is SFDVKD. This CDR3 comprises 13 residues. Trimming shortened V by 3 bases and J by 8 bases, and 12 bases separated the two germline ends. In nucleotides, the CDR3 is TGTGCCACCAGTGATCCTAGTCGGGACGAAGCTTTCTTT. This translates into CATSDPSRDEAFF.

The V and J genes are TRBV7-9 and TRBJ1-1; D is undetermined. There are 13 residues in the CDR3. The germline V and J ends were trimmed by 5 bases and 8 bases, with 15 bases remaining between them. Germline CDR1 reads SEHNR; CDR2 reads FQNEAQ (reference sequence). The CDR3 DNA reads as TGTGCCAGCAGCCCCACAGTCGGGTCAGAAGCTTTCTTT. Amino acids: CASSPTVGSEAFF.

The V and J genes are TRBV2 and TRBJ1-1, with D possibly TRBD1 on 5 matching bases. The CDR3 covers 12 residues. Looked up from germline, CDR1 is SNHLY and CDR2 is FYNNEI. V lost 11 bases and J 0 bases, leaving 10 bases between the germline ends. The CDR3 spells CAGGTLNTEAFF. CDR3 nucleotides: TGTGCCGGGGGGACCTTGAACACTGAAGCTTTCTTT.

The rearrangement joins TRBV2 to TRBJ1-5, with a weak D call TRBD1 (5 bases). In germline, CDR1 is SNHLY, CDR2 FYNNEI. Trimming cost V 8 bases and J 2 bases, with 16 bases left between them. The CDR3 spans 15 residues. CDR3 DNA: TGTGCCAGCCTGGGAGGGACGGGCGGCAATCAGCCCCAGCATTTT. It codes for CASLGGTGGNQPQHF.

The chain carries TRBV2 and TRBJ1-1, with D tentatively TRBD1 (6 bases). From germline, CDR1 is SNHLY and CDR2 FYNNEI. There are 14 residues in the CDR3. V gave up 9 bases and J gave up 1 base, with 15 bases separating them. The CDR3: CARLGRGGNTEAFF. CDR3 DNA: TGTGCCAGATTAGGCAGGGGAGGGAACACTGAAGCTTTCTTT.

This clonotype has a handful of counts. This chain links TRBV28 with TRBJ1-5; D gene ambiguous. The CDR3 totals 12 residues. The V gene's germline CDR1 is MDHEN and CDR2 SYDVKM. V was clipped by 6 bases and J by 4 bases, with 7 bases between them. Here the CDR3 reads CASRTTNQPQHF. In nucleotides, the CDR3 is TGTGCCAGCAGGACAACTAATCAGCCCCAGCATTTT.

This clonotype was observed many times. This chain connects TRBV20-1 to TRBJ2-7, with D possibly TRBD1 on 5 matching bases. This CDR3 region has 15 residues. Per germline, CDR1 DFQATT and CDR2 SNEGSKA (reference sequence). The V gene lost 1 base and the J gene lost 2 bases, with 15 bases spanning the gap. CDR3 sequence reads: CSARGIGQGPYEQYF. CDR3 sequence (DNA): TGCAGTGCTAGAGGGATAGGGCAGGGCCCCTACGAGCAGTACTTC.

V and J are TRBV7-3 and TRBJ2-3; D not resolved. The V and J ends lost 1 base and 3 bases respectively, with 8 bases between them. The CDR3 extends over 14 amino acids. Germline loops: CDR1 SGHTA, CDR2 FQGTGA. The CDR3 region has the DNA TGTGCCAGCAGCTTAAGGAAGGGAACAGATACGCAGTATTTT. It encodes CASSLRKGTDTQYF.

V is TRBV5-1 and J is TRBJ2-3; D assignment may be TRBD1 or TRBD2 (6 bases each). V was cut by 3 bases and J by 2 bases, with 25 bases left in between. From germline, CDR1 is SGHRS and CDR2 YFSETQ. The CDR3 loop spans 19 amino acids. The CDR3 loop is CASSSALWAGGGHTDTQYF. CDR3 DNA sequence: TGCGCCAGCAGCTCGGCCCTATGGGCAGGAGGGGGGCACACAGATACGCAGTATTTT. The full variable domain, in which reference TRBV5-1 and TRBJ2-3 provide the parts outside the CDR3, is KAGVTQTPRYLIKTRGQQVTLSCSPISGHRSVSWYQQTPGQGLQFLFEYFSETQRNKGNFPGRFSGRQFSNSRSEMNVSTLELGDSALYLCASSSALWAGGGHTDTQYFGPGTRLTVL.

The J gene is TRBJ2-7, the V gene TRBV9, with D perhaps being TRBD1 or TRBD2 (5 bases each). Per germline, CDR1 SGDLS and CDR2 YYNGEE. This CDR3 comprises 16 residues. Trimming left V 3 bases short and J 2 bases short, with 18 bases between. The CDR3 DNA is TGTGCCAGCAGCGGGGGGACGGCGGACATAGCCTACGAGCAGTACTTC. It yields the protein CASSGGTADIAYEQYF.

In its sample, this clonotype was seen once. The genes are TRBV7-9 and TRBJ2-1, with D tentatively TRBD1 (6 bases). CDR1 is SEHNR and CDR2 is FQNEAQ in the germline V gene (reference sequence). The CDR3 length is 14 residues. V was shortened by 0 bases and J by 5 bases, with 8 bases between the two germline ends. The CDR3 is CASSLAGANNEQFF. As DNA, the CDR3 is TGTGCCAGCAGCTTAGCGGGGGCTAACAATGAGCAGTTCTTC.